This record concerns one T cell receptor beta chain sequence. These data are taken from a study of blood T cell repertoires in COVID-19. Study summary: T cells, B-cell-depleted T cells, or PBMCs provided the cDNA or gDNA that served as material.

CDR3 length equals 15 residues. V trimming: 4 bases; J trimming: 8 bases; junction bases outside the gene matches: 8. CDR1 and CDR2 (germline): KGHDR, SFDVKD. The repertoire was sequenced with immunoSEQ multiplex PCR; TCRdb's copy has only in-frame clones and lacks some. The data show 150,000 or so clones, approximately 88% seen once. The chain carries TRBV24-1 and TRBJ1-4; 8 positions agree with TRBD1. The sequencing input was peripheral blood. The clonotype was recovered from an older woman with acute or convalescent COVID-19. The CDR3 region is CATSDPGRGQEKLFF. Here the CDR3 DNA reads TGTGCCACCAGTGACCCCGGCAGGGGGCAAGAAAAACTGTTTTTT.